A single sample is the source of the 2 T cell receptor beta chains below, sequenced in a study of beta chain features in type 1 diabetes. General observations from the study: TCRB CDR3 length was moderately but significantly reduced in all four CD4+ subsets of Type 1 diabetes patients.

As every portion of the isolated RNA was reverse transcribed, the sequencing read expressed TCRB transcripts. Assay: immunoSEQ multiplex PCR; the TCRdb copy retains only in-frame clones and omits some. The table shows over 90,000 clones, with under 30% occurring only once. These TCRs' antigens remain unknown. Material: central memory CD4+ T cells from blood. These receptors originate from a woman aged 18-29 years with type 1 diabetes.

This clone has only a few counts. This chain joins TRBV5-1 and TRBJ1-2; no reliable D call. The CDR3 contains 13 residues. In germline, CDR1 is SGHRS, CDR2 YFSETQ. The V and J ends lost 4 bases and 8 bases respectively, with 15 bases between them. CDR3 protein: CASSPTSGYGYTF. CDR3 coding DNA: TGCGCCAGCAGCCCTACATCGGGTTACGGCTACACCTTC.

This clone turned up a few times. The gene calls are TRBV5-1 and TRBJ2-5; D unclear. Germline V gene lookup returns CDR1 SGHRS and CDR2 YFSETQ. Trimming cost V 1 base and J 2 bases, with 12 bases left between them. This CDR3 contains 15 residues. The DNA for the CDR3 is TGCGCCAGCAGCTTGCTGGCGGCGAGACAAGAGACCCAGTACTTC. It translates to CASSLLAARQETQYF.